Included here is one T cell receptor beta chain sequence, with context. Its antigen remains unidentified. These data are taken from a study of T-cell reconstitution after alpha-beta-depleted transplantation in children. Study outcomes and limitations: Newly produced T cells mostly provided counts and TCRbeta diversity after one year, as hyperexpanded clones declined. About two months after transplant, alpha-beta T cells reportedly came from several hundred expanded graft clones. For some patients, TCRbeta diversity was high at day 60 because of recipient T cells and thymic progenitors that survived.

A library of TCRbeta sequences, prepared with unique molecular identifiers, was generated. TCRdb passed the PCR reads through MiXCR, listing each CDR3 protein once. The data show about 250,000 distinct CDR3 sequences, with roughly a quarter seen just once and under 5.5% held by the top ten. In germline, CDR1 is LGHNA, CDR2 YNFKEQ. The CDR3 runs to 16 residues. Trimming left V 0 bases short and J 5 bases short, with 15 bases between. Sequencing used PBMCs, mostly from graft donor cells, obtained 360 days after TCRalphabeta/CD19-depleted stem cell transplant. The sequence came from a female patient between 2 and 15 years old who had a stem cell transplant for congenital amegakaryocytic thrombocytopenia, so the T cells may come from the graft donor. This sequence joins TRBV4-2 and TRBJ2-3; D possibly matches TRBD1 or TRBD2 (7 bases each). DNA for the CDR3: TGTGCCAGCAGCCAAGATTCCCCAGGGGGGGAAGATACGCAGTATTTT. Protein: CASSQDSPGGEDTQYF.